Each of the 10 T cell receptor beta chains below was sequenced from the same sample in a study of cytomegalovirus exposure and HLA in healthy donors. The primer mix had 60 Vbeta and 13 Jbeta primers. TCRdb keeps only in-frame clones here, not all; method: immunoSEQ multiplex PCR. The table has 150,000 to 200,000 clones, 70% to 80% seen once; the top ten hold about 2%. Sequenced material: PBMCs. The source of these receptors is a woman between 25 and 40 years old in good health and CMV-seropositive.

The chain combines TRBV28 with TRBJ1-1, with 7 bases fitting TRBD1. Germline CDR1 is MDHEN and CDR2 is SYDVKM. Trimming removed 4 bases from V and 10 bases from J; junction bases left unmatched: 9. The CDR3 consists of 13 residues. DNA of the CDR3: TGTGCCAGCAGTTCGCCAGCAGGGGGTAGAGCTTTCTTT. It codes for CASSSPAGGRAFF.

J is TRBJ2-5 and V is TRBV7-8, with 14 bases matching TRBD2. This CDR3 contains 19 residues. The V gene's germline CDR1 is SGHVS and CDR2 FQNEAQ. V shed 5 bases, J shed 0 bases, and the junction held 11 bases outside the gene matches. CDR3 in DNA: TGTGCCAGCAGCCGACTAGCGGGGGGGCCTGGGCTGCACCAAGAGACCCAGTACTTC. This codes for CASSRLAGGPGLHQETQYF.

The genes are TRBV25-1 and TRBJ1-2; a weak D match, TRBD1 (5 bases). With 1 base removed from V and 3 bases from J, the gap between germline ends came to 15 bases. The CDR3 sequence is 16 residues long. The germline V gene encodes CDR1 MGHDK and CDR2 SYGVNS. The chain's CDR3 is CASSESSGHPDYGYTF. The CDR3 nucleotides are TGTGCCAGCAGTGAATCTTCAGGACACCCGGACTATGGCTACACCTTC.

This chain uses TRBV19 with TRBJ2-3, with 12 positions matching TRBD2. The CDR3 consists of 17 residues. Unmatched junction bases numbered 7, after V lost 5 bases and J lost 1 base. Germline CDR1 reads LNHDA; CDR2 reads SQIVND (reference sequence). CDR3 region: CASSLLAGGPGTDTQYF. In DNA form, the CDR3 reads TGTGCCAGTAGTCTGCTAGCGGGGGGGCCAGGCACAGATACGCAGTATTTT. The full variable domain, with the rest looked up from reference TRBV19 and TRBJ2-3, is DGGITQSPKYLFRKEGQNVTLSCEQNLNHDAMYWYRQDPGQGLRLIYYSQIVNDFQKGDIAEGYSVSREKKESFPLTVTSAQKNPTAFYLCASSLLAGGPGTDTQYFGPGTRLTVL.

This clone is a singleton in its sample. Here the CDR3 DNA reads TGTGCCAGCACCCGGACAGGGGGGGAGCAGTTCTTC. It is translated as CASTRTGGEQFF. The chain uses TRBV6-1 and TRBJ2-1, with 10 bases fitting TRBD1. CDR1 and CDR2 (germline): MNHNS, SASEGT. The CDR3 covers 12 residues. The trim removed 7 bases at V and 10 bases at J, leaving 4 bases unmatched.

The V gene is TRBV6-1, the J gene TRBJ2-1; TRBD1 agrees at 8 bases. The CDR3 has 14 residues. The germline V gene has CDR1 MNHNS and CDR2 SASEGT. Losses at the gene ends were 8 bases for V and 6 bases for J; bases not matched to a gene: 9. The CDR3 DNA reads TGTGCCAGCTTTCGGACAGGGACGGGCAATGAGCAGTTCTTC. Translation: CASFRTGTGNEQFF.

This sequence joins TRBV5-6 and TRBJ2-1; D possibly corresponds to TRBD1 (6 bases). The CDR3 covers 15 residues. V was trimmed by 1 base and J by 3 bases, leaving 11 bases between them. Looked up from germline, CDR1 is SGHDT and CDR2 is YYEEEE. In nucleotides, the CDR3 is TGTGCCAGCAGCTTGATACAGGGATACTACAATGAGCAGTTCTTC. This sequence encodes CASSLIQGYYNEQFF.

The chain couples TRBV30 to TRBJ1-5; maybe TRBD1 (6 bases). Trimming removed 2 bases at V and 4 bases at J, with 18 bases between. Germline CDR1 and CDR2: GTSNPN and SVGIG (reference sequence). The CDR3 covers 16 residues. The CDR3 sequence: CAWSPATGHRNQPQHF. CDR3 bases: TGTGCCTGGAGTCCAGCGACGGGACACCGAAATCAGCCCCAGCATTTT.

This chain connects TRBV19 to TRBJ2-7, with 7 bases fitting TRBD1. Looked up from germline, CDR1 is LNHDA and CDR2 is SQIVND (reference sequence). The CDR3 has 15 amino acids. The V and J ends lost 5 bases and 0 bases, in that order; junction bases with no gene match: 7. The DNA of the CDR3 is TGTGCCAGTAGTGACGGGACAGCCTACTCCTACGAGCAGTACTTC. The encoded protein is CASSDGTAYSYEQYF.

J is TRBJ1-4 and V is TRBV19; 10 bases match TRBD1. The CDR3 spans 13 residues. The J segment lost 6 bases and the V segment lost 7 bases, leaving 2 bases of the junction unmatched. Germline loops: CDR1 LNHDA, CDR2 SQIVND (reference sequence). The CDR3 loop reads CASTGQGYEKLFF. The CDR3 bases are TGTGCCAGTACGGGACAGGGGTATGAAAAACTGTTTTTT. Full variable domain (outside the CDR3, taken from reference TRBV19 and TRBJ1-4): DGGITQSPKYLFRKEGQNVTLSCEQNLNHDAMYWYRQDPGQGLRLIYYSQIVNDFQKGDIAEGYSVSREKKESFPLTVTSAQKNPTAFYLCASTGQGYEKLFFGSGTQLSVL.